This T cell receptor (beta chain) was recorded in a study of neoadjuvant anti-PD-1 for oral cavity cancer. Across the whole study: Patients mostly received three to four biweekly nivolumab doses at 3 mg/kg before surgery.

Notes on this clone: No conserved phenylalanine or tryptophan is present at the end of the CDR3, so a read error is the likely explanation. The DNA is omitted, as the CDR3 cannot be located on it reliably, and the CDR3 follows TCRdb's listing.

Some clones are missing from TCRdb's copy, which holds only in-frame ones; the method was immunoSEQ multiplex PCR. Seen here are tens of thousands of clones, more than 65% observed once, and the top ten hold roughly 2.6%. Both ends counted, the CDR3 spans 8 residues. Germline V lookup: CDR1 DFQATT, CDR2 SNEGSKA (reference sequence). The chain joins TRBV20-1 to TRBJ1-2. The sequences come from PBMCs, collected before nivolumab (anti-PD-1) treatment. The TCR was taken from a person aged 35 to 85 with oral cavity squamous cell carcinoma. The CDR3 loop reads CSAVNPRE.